Presented here are 18 T cell receptor beta chains from one specimen sequenced in a study of CD8 T cells in ankylosing spondylitis. TCRdb reprocessed the 5' RACE reads with MiXCR, giving one entry per CDR3 protein. Among about 90,000 distinct CDR3 sequences, under 30% were seen once, and the ten largest hold over 50%. Sequenced: blood, either unsorted or a sorted T cell fraction (not recorded which). The source is a male donor with ankylosing spondylitis or in good health (not recorded which).

V is TRBV7-8 and J is TRBJ2-1; D may correspond to TRBD1 or TRBD2 (5 bases each). Germline V gene sequence: CDR1 SGHVS, CDR2 FQNEAQ. The CDR3 consists of 12 residues. V lost 1 base and J lost 10, with 8 bases in between. The CDR3: CASSLEGREQFF. The CDR3 region has the DNA TGTGCCAGCAGCTTAGAGGGACGGGAGCAGTTCTTC.

This clonotype was found a few times. This sequence joins TRBV5-1 and TRBJ1-1; D unresolved. The germline V gene encodes CDR1 SGHRS and CDR2 YFSETQ. V dropped 4 bases and J dropped 3 bases, with 13 bases sitting between them. The CDR3 sequence is 14 residues long. The CDR3 protein is CASSPEKTYTEAFF. CDR3 DNA sequence: TGCGCCAGCAGCCCCGAAAAGACCTACACTGAAGCTTTCTTT.

The gene calls are TRBV15 and TRBJ1-6; 9 nucleotides line up with TRBD1. Germline CDR1 LNHNV, CDR2 YYDKDF (reference sequence). CDR3 size: 14 residues. The trim removed 6 bases at V and 13 bases at J, leaving 10 bases unmatched. CDR3 in DNA: TGTGCCACCAGTATGGATGGACAGGGGACTCCCCTCCACTTT. Protein product: CATSMDGQGTPLHF. Full variable domain (outside the CDR3, taken from reference TRBV15 and TRBJ1-6): DAMVIQNPRYQVTQFGKPVTLSCSQTLNHNVMYWYQQKSSQAPKLLFHYYDKDFNNEADTPDNFQSRRPNTSFCFLDIRSPGLGDTAMYLCATSMDGQGTPLHFGNGTRLTVT.

The chain combines TRBV5-6 with TRBJ1-2; the D gene is possibly TRBD1 (6 bases). Germline V gene lookup returns CDR1 SGHDT and CDR2 YYEEEE. Trimming shortened V by 6 bases and J by 3 bases, and 15 bases separated the two germline ends. This CDR3 comprises 14 residues. CDR3 region: CASILGQSDYGYTF. In DNA, the CDR3 is TGTGCCAGCATCCTCGGACAGTCAGACTATGGCTACACCTTC.

At least ten counts were recorded for this clonotype. The chain couples TRBV29-1 to TRBJ2-7; D is possibly TRBD1 (6 bases). The CDR3 runs to 13 residues. Germline V gene data show CDR1 as SQVTM and CDR2 as ANQGSEA. Here the CDR3 DNA reads TGCATCCACTCAGGGGTCAGCTCCTACGAGCAGTACGTC. Translating it yields CIHSGVSSYEQYV.

The chain combines TRBV9 with TRBJ2-1; tentatively, D is TRBD2 (5 bases). In germline, CDR1 is SGDLS, CDR2 YYNGEE. Deletions cut 0 bases from V and 5 bases from J, with 12 bases between. The CDR3 has 15 residues. DNA of the CDR3: TGTGCCAGCAGCGTAGGATGGGGAGAGAACAATGAGCAGTTCTTC. Protein product: CASSVGWGENNEQFF.

This clonotype was counted only a few times. V usage is TRBV12-3 or TRBV12-4 and J usage is TRBJ2-1; D gene ambiguous. The CDR3 has 14 amino acids. V lost 1 base to trimming and J lost 13 bases, with 17 bases between them. CDR3: CASSLEGFGNRQFF. CDR3 nucleotide sequence: TGTGCCAGCAGTTTAGAAGGGTTTGGCAACAGACAGTTCTTC.

The chain recombines TRBV27 with TRBJ1-6, with D possibly matching TRBD1 (5 bases). Germline loops: CDR1 MNHEY, CDR2 SMNVEV (reference sequence). There are 14 residues in the CDR3. V was shortened by 4 bases and J by 4 bases, with 8 bases between the two germline ends. CDR3 DNA sequence: TGTGCCAGCAGTTCCGACAGTTATAATTCACCCCTCCACTTT. Residues: CASSSDSYNSPLHF.

This clonotype was picked up many times. The chain recombines TRBV20-1 with TRBJ2-5, with 14 bases aligning to TRBD2. In germline, CDR1 is DFQATT, CDR2 SNEGSKA (reference sequence). The CDR3 consists of 16 residues. The V gene end was trimmed by 7 bases and the J gene end by 6 bases; junction bases not matched to a gene: 13. The CDR3 bases are TGCAGTGTCTCGGGACTAGCGGGAGTTGATTGGAAGACCCAGTACTTC. Protein sequence: CSVSGLAGVDWKTQYF.

This clonotype was detected only a few times. The J gene is TRBJ1-2, the V gene TRBV18; 7 bases are a match to TRBD1. Germline V gene data show CDR1 as KGHSH and CDR2 as LQKENI. Germline trimming cut 3 bases from V and 5 bases from J; bases unmatched to any gene: 12. The CDR3 runs to 16 residues. CDR3 protein: CASSPRQGISPYGYTF. The CDR3 DNA follows: TGTGCCAGCTCACCCCGACAGGGAATTTCCCCGTATGGCTACACCTTC.

J is TRBJ2-1 and V is TRBV7-6; possible D gene TRBD2, 6 bases. The ends were cut back, 1 base at V and 0 bases at J, with 10 bases in the middle. This CDR3 has 16 residues. CDR1 and CDR2 (germline): SGHVS, FNYEAQ. The CDR3 sequence is CASSLGERVSYNEQFF. The CDR3 DNA is TGTGCCAGCAGCTTAGGCGAGCGGGTCTCCTACAATGAGCAGTTCTTC. Looking up the rest from reference TRBV7-6 and TRBJ2-1 gives the full variable domain: GAGVSQSPRYKVTKRGQDVALRCDPISGHVSLYWYRQALGQGPEFLTYFNYEAQQDKSGLPNDRFSAERPEGSISTLTIQRTEQRDSAMYRCASSLGERVSYNEQFFGPGTRLTVL.

This chain joins TRBV29-1 and TRBJ2-7, with D perhaps matching TRBD2 (5 bases). V was pared by 4 bases and J by 3 bases, with 22 bases between. The germline CDR1 and CDR2 sequences are SQVTM and ANQGSEA. The length of the CDR3 is 16 residues. CDR3 protein: CSVATQWGYGDYEQYF. In DNA form, the CDR3 reads TGCAGCGTTGCAACGCAGTGGGGTTACGGGGACTACGAGCAGTACTTC.

The gene calls are TRBV29-1 and TRBJ2-1; D may be TRBD1 (5 bases). Germline V gene data show CDR1 as SQVTM and CDR2 as ANQGSEA. Between the trimmed V and J ends, which lost 6 bases and 10 bases, there was a span of 10 bases. The CDR3 is 10 amino acids. CDR3: CSVNDSEQFF. The CDR3, as DNA: TGCAGCGTGAACGACAGCGAGCAGTTCTTC.

This chain joins TRBV7-2 and TRBJ2-7; 8 bases are shared with TRBD2. Germline CDR1 SGHTA, CDR2 FQGNSA. The length of the CDR3 is 14 residues. V lost 2 bases, J lost 2 bases, and 2 bases stayed unmatched. CDR3 region: CASSLRAGAYEQYF. DNA of the CDR3: TGTGCCAGCAGCTTAAGAGCGGGAGCCTACGAGCAGTACTTC.

In this sample, this clonotype turned up many times. J is TRBJ1-5 and V is TRBV7-2; D is perhaps TRBD1 (5 bases). Germline CDR1 is SGHTA and CDR2 is FQGNSA. The CDR3 sequence is 12 residues long. Trimming cost V 1 base and J 7 bases, with 5 bases left between them. This CDR3 reads CASSLGGQPQHF. In DNA, the CDR3 is TGTGCCAGCAGCTTAGGGGGGCAGCCCCAGCATTTT.

The chain is built from TRBV20-1 and TRBJ2-1; D unresolved. CDR1 and CDR2 from the germline V gene are DFQATT and SNEGSKA (reference sequence). Trimming left V 6 bases short and J 0 bases short, with 15 bases between. There are 15 residues in the CDR3. CDR3: CSAWAWRPSYNEQFF. The CDR3 nucleotides read TGCAGTGCGTGGGCGTGGCGGCCCTCCTACAATGAGCAGTTCTTC.

V usage is TRBV3-1 and J usage is TRBJ2-1; no definite D call. Trimming left V 1 base short and J 7 bases short, with 11 bases between. Germline V gene lookup returns CDR1 LGHDT and CDR2 YNNKEL (reference sequence). The CDR3 sequence is 14 residues long. CDR3 nucleotides: TGTGCCAGCAGCCAAGGTCCAGTATCGAATGAGCAGTTCTTC. Its protein product is CASSQGPVSNEQFF.

In its sample, this clonotype was seen a few times. This sequence joins TRBV20-1 and TRBJ2-7, with D uncertain. The CDR3 covers 13 residues. The V and J ends lost 1 base and 7 bases respectively, with 14 bases between them. Germline assignment: CDR1 DFQATT and CDR2 SNEGSKA (reference sequence). The CDR3 DNA is TGCAGTGCTAGAGTGGCCGGTAGTAGGGAGCAGTACTTC. This encodes CSARVAGSREQYF.